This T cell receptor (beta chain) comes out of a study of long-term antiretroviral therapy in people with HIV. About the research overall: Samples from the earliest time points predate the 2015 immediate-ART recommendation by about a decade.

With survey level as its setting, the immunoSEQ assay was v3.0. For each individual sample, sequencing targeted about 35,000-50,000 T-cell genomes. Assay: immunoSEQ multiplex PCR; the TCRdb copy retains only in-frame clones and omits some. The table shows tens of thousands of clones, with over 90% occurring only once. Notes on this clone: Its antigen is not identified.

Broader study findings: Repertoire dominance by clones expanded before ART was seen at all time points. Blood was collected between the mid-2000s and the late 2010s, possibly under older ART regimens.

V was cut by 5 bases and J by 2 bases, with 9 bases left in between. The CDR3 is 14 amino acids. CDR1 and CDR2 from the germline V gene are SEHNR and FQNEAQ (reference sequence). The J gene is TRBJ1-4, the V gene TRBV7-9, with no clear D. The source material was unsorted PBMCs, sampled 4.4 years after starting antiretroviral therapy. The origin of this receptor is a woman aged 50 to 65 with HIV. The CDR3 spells CASSGPKTNEKLFF. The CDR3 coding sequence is TGTGCCAGCAGCGGACCGAAGACTAATGAAAAACTGTTTTTT.